The present T cell receptor (beta chain) was sequenced within a study of OX40 agonist ivuxolimab in advanced cancers. Study-level results: The antigen specificity of the peripheral T cells (those that were expanded) was not determined. At 0.1 to 3.0 mg/kg, CD4+ and CD8+ blood T cells expanded clonally by week 6. CD8+ T cells showed, on average, more clonal expansion than CD4+ cells.

As for this clone: Its antigen is not known.

Clones were sequenced by immunoSEQ multiplex PCR, and TCRdb holds only the in-frame ones, with some missing. This table holds tens of thousands of clones, about nine tenths found once. Per the germline V gene, CDR1 is ENHRY and CDR2 is SYGVKD. The CDR3 is 14 residues long. V lost 6 bases and J 0 bases, leaving 10 bases between the germline ends. This clonotype was sampled from an adult with an advanced solid tumor such as melanoma, head and neck, liver or kidney cancer. The specimen was CD4+ or CD8+ T cells sorted from blood, collected in a trial of the OX40 agonist ivuxolimab. The chain employs TRBV10-3 and TRBJ2-3; tentatively, D is TRBD2 (6 bases). The CDR3 loop is CAIRGGTSTDTQYF. The CDR3 DNA follows: TGTGCCATCAGGGGCGGGACCAGCACAGATACGCAGTATTTT.